This is a list of T cell receptor beta chains from one sample in a study of T cell clusters in autoimmune cytopenias. After re-calling the multiplex PCR reads, TCRdb lists one entry per CDR3 protein, DNA absent. This sample's table has about 6,600 distinct CDR3 sequences. This sample also appeared in a second study, on T cell repertoires in aging, cancer and after chemotherapy.

Sequenced input: peripheral blood. The source of these receptors is a human donor in good health. The CDR3 runs from the conserved cysteine through the conserved F or W. Clone size is shown for a subset of rows, as once, few, many or a class of expanded clone.

>.|TRBJ2-7|TRBV19
CASSIGQGKYEQYF
>.|TRBJ2-1|TRBV5-1
CASSFPLLGGASGYEQFF
>medium-sized|TRBJ2-5|TRBV12-3/TRBV12-4
CASGGRGVLETQYF
>medium-sized|TRBJ1-5|TRBV29-1
CSVAGPGNNQPQHF
>medium-sized|TRBJ2-1|TRBV27
CASSSQGAPSSYNEQFF
>.|TRBJ1-1|TRBV5-6
CASSLNTQDFTEAFF
>.|TRBJ2-2|TRBV5-1
CASSLEGQGFAGELFF
>.|TRBJ2-1|TRBV4-3
CASSQDFEIKKQFF
>.|TRBJ2-7|TRBV5-6
CAGSFYWSSLHYEQYF
>medium-sized|TRBJ1-6|TRBV5-6
CASSLLTGDNSPLHF
>medium-sized|TRBJ2-7|TRBV6-2/TRBV6-3
CASSYNPNWNYEQYF
>.|TRBJ2-6|TRBV5-1
CASSSVPGGAIGANVLTF
>medium-sized|TRBJ2-1|TRBV5-1
CASSPVGDNEQFF
>.|TRBJ1-6|TRBV5-1
CASAAVTSSYNSPLHF
>medium-sized|TRBJ2-3|TRBV19
CASKDRVVDTQYF
>.|TRBJ1-4|TRBV7-9
CASRKTGTMNEKLFF
>medium-sized|TRBJ1-2|TRBV6-5
CASSYGQGASGYTF
>.|TRBJ1-1|TRBV5-1
CASSLGLHLGPRNTEAFF
>medium-sized|TRBJ1-5|TRBV6-6
CASSSPGSNQPQHF
>.|TRBJ1-1|TRBV13
CASSSNMNTEAFF
>medium-sized|TRBJ2-5|TRBV12-3/TRBV12-4
CASSRMDHQETQYF
>medium-sized|TRBJ1-6|TRBV30
CAWMVRGAKRQNSPLHF
>medium-sized|TRBJ1-4|TRBV5-5
CASSRDRAHEKLFF
>medium-sized|TRBJ2-7|TRBV19
CASTDTGTGSYEQYF
>medium-sized|TRBJ1-1|TRBV29-1
CSVDGGGDTEAFF
>.|TRBJ1-6|TRBV4-3
CASSQDLRLGGDSPLHF
>.|TRBJ2-6|TRBV7-2
CASSLDTGLSGANVLTF
>medium-sized|TRBJ2-6|TRBV19
CASTRGSAGANVLTF
>medium-sized|TRBJ1-4|TRBV19
CASRPGTTNEKLFF
>.|TRBJ1-1|TRBV20-1
CSARPPWASGTGTEAFF
>.|TRBJ2-2|TRBV20-1
CSAERGEAGELFF
>.|TRBJ2-6|TRBV6-1
CASSRQGMRANVLTF
>medium-sized|TRBJ1-4|TRBV30
CAWSVWSLDRDFSTNEKLFF
>medium-sized|TRBJ1-4|TRBV5-4
CASSPGPGNEKLFF
>.|TRBJ1-5|TRBV12-3/TRBV12-4
CASKTGFFGNQPQHF
>.|TRBJ1-6|TRBV27
CASSLSIGDLHF
>medium-sized|TRBJ2-3|TRBV30
CAWSRAGLTDTQYF
>.|TRBJ2-3|TRBV4-3
CASRYTDSSTDTQYF
>.|TRBJ2-7|TRBV5-1
CASSLGQDHAYEQYF
>medium-sized|TRBJ1-4|TRBV12-3/TRBV12-4
CASRKGTGREKLFF
>.|TRBJ1-4|TRBV5-1
CASSLGLREPGNEKLFF
>.|TRBJ2-1|TRBV7-3
CASSLQGSRGYNEQFF
>.|TRBJ1-3|TRBV7-6
CASSLSGRFSGNTIYF
>.|TRBJ2-3|TRBV2
CASTRPGDTQYF
>medium-sized|TRBJ1-6|TRBV18
CASSTAPRESPLHF
>.|TRBJ2-2|TRBV14
CASSRSRNTGELFF
>.|TRBJ2-3|TRBV20-1
CSARLADLTDTQYF
>medium-sized|TRBJ2-3|TRBV5-4
CASSLRLAPAQYF